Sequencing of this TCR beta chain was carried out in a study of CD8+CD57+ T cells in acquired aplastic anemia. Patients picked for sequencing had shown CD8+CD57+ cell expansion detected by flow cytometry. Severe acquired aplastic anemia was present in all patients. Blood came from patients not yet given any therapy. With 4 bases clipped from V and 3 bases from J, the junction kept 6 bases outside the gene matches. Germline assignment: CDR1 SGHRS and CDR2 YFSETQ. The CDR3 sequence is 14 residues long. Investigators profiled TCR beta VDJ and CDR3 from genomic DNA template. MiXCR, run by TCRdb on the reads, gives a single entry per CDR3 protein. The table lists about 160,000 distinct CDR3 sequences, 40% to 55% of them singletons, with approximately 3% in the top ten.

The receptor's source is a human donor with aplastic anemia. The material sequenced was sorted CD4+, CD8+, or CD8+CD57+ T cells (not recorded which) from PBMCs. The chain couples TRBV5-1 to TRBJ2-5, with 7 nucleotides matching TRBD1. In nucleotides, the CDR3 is TGCGCCAGCAGCGCACCCGGGACAGAAGAGACCCAGTACTTC. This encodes CASSAPGTEETQYF.